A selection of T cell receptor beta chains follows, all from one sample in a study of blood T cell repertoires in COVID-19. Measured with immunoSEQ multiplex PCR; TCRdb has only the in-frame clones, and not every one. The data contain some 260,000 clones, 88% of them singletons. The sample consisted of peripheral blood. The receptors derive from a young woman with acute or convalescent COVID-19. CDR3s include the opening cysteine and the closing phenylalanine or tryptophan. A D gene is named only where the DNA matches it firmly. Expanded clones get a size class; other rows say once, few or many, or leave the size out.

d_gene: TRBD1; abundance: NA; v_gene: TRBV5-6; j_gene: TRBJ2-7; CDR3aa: CASSFGTGLYEQYF; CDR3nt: TGTGCCAGCAGCTTCGGGACAGGGCTCTACGAGCAGTACTTC
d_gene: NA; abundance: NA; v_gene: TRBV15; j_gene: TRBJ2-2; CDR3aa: CATNSPGTGELFF; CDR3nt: TGTGCCACCAATTCGCCCGGCACCGGGGAGCTGTTTTTT
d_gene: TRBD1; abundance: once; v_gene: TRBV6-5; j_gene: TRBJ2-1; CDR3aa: CASSSTGGGYNEQFF; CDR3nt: TGTGCCAGCAGTAGTACAGGGGGCGGGTACAATGAGCAGTTCTTC
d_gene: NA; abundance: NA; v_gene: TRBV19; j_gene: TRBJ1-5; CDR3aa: CASSIDPRGQPQHF; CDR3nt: TGTGCCAGTAGTATAGACCCCAGGGGACAGCCCCAGCATTTT
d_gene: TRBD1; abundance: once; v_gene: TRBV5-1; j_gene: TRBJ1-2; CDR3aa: CASTPPRTGVGYTF; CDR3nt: TGCGCCAGCACCCCCCCCCGCACAGGGGTCGGCTACACCTTC
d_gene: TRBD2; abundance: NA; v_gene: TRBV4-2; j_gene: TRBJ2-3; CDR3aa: CASSQELAGPTDTQYF; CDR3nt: TGTGCCAGCAGCCAAGAACTAGCGGGCCCCACAGATACGCAGTATTTT
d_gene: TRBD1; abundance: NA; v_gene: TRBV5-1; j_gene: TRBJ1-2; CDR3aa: CASSGTGGRYGYTF; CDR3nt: TGCGCCAGCAGCGGTACAGGGGGCCGGTATGGCTACACCTTC
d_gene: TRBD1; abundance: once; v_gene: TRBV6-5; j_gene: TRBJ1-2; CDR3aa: CASSLISTGSYGYTF; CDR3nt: TGTGCCAGCAGTCTTATTTCGACAGGGTCGTATGGCTACACCTTC
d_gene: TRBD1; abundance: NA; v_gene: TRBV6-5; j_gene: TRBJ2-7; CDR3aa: CASRRQGSYEQYF; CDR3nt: TGTGCCAGCAGGCGACAGGGCTCCTACGAGCAGTACTTC
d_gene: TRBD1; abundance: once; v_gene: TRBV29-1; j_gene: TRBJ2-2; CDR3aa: CSVPRPGQGTNTGELFF; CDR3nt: TGCAGCGTTCCTCGGCCGGGACAGGGGACGAACACCGGGGAGCTGTTTTTT
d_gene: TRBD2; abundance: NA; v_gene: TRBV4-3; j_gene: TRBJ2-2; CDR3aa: CASSQVAGGLAGELFF; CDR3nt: TGCGCCAGCAGCCAAGTTGCGGGAGGGCTTGCCGGGGAGCTGTTTTTT
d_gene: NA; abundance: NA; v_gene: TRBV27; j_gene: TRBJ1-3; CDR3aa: CASRRGGGSSGNTIYF; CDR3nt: TGTGCCAGCCGTCGTGGGGGAGGGAGCTCTGGAAACACCATATATTTT
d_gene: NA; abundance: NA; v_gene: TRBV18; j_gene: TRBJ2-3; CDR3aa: CASSPPARDTQYF; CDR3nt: TGTGCCAGCTCACCACCGGCCCGAGATACGCAGTATTTT
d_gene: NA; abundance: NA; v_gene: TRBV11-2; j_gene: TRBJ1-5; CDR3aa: CASSLGRDQPQHF; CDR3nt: TGTGCCAGCAGCTTAGGTCGCGATCAGCCCCAGCATTTT
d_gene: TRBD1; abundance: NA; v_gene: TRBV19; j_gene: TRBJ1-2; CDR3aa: CASSDGTGKGYTF; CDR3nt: TGTGCCAGTAGTGACGGGACAGGGAAAGGCTACACCTTC